The entry below describes one TCR beta chain. Its target is unknown. Germline V gene lookup returns CDR1 SGDLS and CDR2 YYNGEE. Trimming took 4 bases from V and 10 from J, leaving 17 bases between them. CDR3 size: 13 residues. Libraries were prepared by immunoSEQ multiplex PCR; TCRdb keeps only in-frame clonotypes and omits some of them. The sample lists under 90,000 clones, around 85% occurring once. The sample is drawn from a study of OX40 agonist ivuxolimab in advanced cancers. Study overall: Patients received the agonistic anti-OX40 (CD134) antibody ivuxolimab. Partial responses occurred in Three dose-escalation patients, one with hepatocellular carcinoma and two with cutaneous melanoma. Dose-escalation patients were diagnosed with hepatocellular carcinoma, melanoma, renal cell cancer or head and neck cancer. General study points: People who partly responded at 0.1-3.0 mg/kg had some of the least clonal expansion seen.

The starting material was CD4+ or CD8+ T cells sorted from blood, obtained in a trial of the OX40 agonist ivuxolimab. This receptor was identified in an adult with an advanced solid tumor such as melanoma, head and neck, liver or kidney cancer. The V and J genes are TRBV9 and TRBJ2-5; D unclear. The CDR3 bases are TGTGCCAGCAGCCGTCAAATGTGGAACAGCCAGTACTTC. It specifies CASSRQMWNSQYF.